The subject of this entry is one T cell receptor beta chain. The data derive from a study of patients and donors after allogeneic stem cell transplantation. The CDR3 is made up of 16 amino acids. Trimming took off 2 bases at V and 6 bases at J, with 20 bases between the two ends. The germline gives CDR1 GTSNPN, CDR2 SVGIG (reference sequence). TCRdb reanalysed the RT-PCR reads using MiXCR and keeps one entry per CDR3 protein. This sample yields 390,000 or so distinct CDR3 sequences, of which 16% are seen a single time; 7.2% belongs to the top ten. The TCR comes from a human donor who was either an allogeneic HSCT recipient or a stem cell or donor lymphocyte infusion donor (not recorded which). It is not recorded whose cells these are; they may come from a transplant donor. The rearrangement links TRBV30 to TRBJ1-5, with D uncertain. Sequenced material: blood, either unsorted or a sorted T cell fraction (not recorded which). This CDR3 reads CAWSPSGPRRVQPQHF. The CDR3 DNA follows: TGTGCCTGGAGTCCATCCGGACCCCGTCGGGTTCAGCCCCAGCATTTT.